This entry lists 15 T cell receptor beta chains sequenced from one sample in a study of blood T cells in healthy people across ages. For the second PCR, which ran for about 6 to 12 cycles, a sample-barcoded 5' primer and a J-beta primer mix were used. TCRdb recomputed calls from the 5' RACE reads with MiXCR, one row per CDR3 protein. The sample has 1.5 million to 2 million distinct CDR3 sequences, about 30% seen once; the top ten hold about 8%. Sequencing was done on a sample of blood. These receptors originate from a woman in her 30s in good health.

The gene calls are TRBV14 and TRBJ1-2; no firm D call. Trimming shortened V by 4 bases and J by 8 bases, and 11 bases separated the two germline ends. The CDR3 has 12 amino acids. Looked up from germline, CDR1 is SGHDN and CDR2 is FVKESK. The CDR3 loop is CASSRSHVGYTF. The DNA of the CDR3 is TGTGCCAGCAGCCGAAGTCACGTCGGCTACACCTTC.

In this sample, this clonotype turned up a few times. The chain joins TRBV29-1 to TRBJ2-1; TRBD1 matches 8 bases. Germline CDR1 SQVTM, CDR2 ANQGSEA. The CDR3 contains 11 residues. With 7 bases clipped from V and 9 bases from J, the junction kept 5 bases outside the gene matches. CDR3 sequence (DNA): TGCAGCGGTAAACAGGGGGGTGAGCAGTTCTTC. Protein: CSGKQGGEQFF.

The CDR3 reads CASSFYGTGAGETEAFF. The CDR3 DNA reads TGCGCCAGCAGCTTTTACGGGACAGGGGCTGGGGAGACTGAAGCTTTCTTT. This chain joins TRBV5-1 and TRBJ1-1; TRBD1 aligns across 10 bases. V gave up 2 bases and J gave up 5 bases; unmatched junction bases: 12. The CDR3 is made up of 17 amino acids. In germline, CDR1 is SGHRS, CDR2 YFSETQ.

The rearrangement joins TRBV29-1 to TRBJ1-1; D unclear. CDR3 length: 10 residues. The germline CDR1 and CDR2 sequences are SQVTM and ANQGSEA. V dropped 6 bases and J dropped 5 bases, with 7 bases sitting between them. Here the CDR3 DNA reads TGCAGCGTGAGGGAGACTGAAGCTTTCTTT. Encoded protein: CSVRETEAFF.

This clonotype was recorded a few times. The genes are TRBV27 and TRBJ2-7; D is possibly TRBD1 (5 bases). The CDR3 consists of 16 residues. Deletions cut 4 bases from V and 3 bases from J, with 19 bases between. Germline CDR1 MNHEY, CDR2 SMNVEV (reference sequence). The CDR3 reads CASSSNPDSGFYEQYF. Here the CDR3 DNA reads TGTGCCAGCAGTTCCAACCCTGACAGTGGGTTCTACGAGCAGTACTTC.

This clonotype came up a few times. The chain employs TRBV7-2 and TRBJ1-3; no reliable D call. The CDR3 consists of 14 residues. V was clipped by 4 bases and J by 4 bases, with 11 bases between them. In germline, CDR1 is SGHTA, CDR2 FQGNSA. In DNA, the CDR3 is TGTGCCAGCAGCTCCATGGTAGCCGGAAACACCATATATTTT. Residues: CASSSMVAGNTIYF.

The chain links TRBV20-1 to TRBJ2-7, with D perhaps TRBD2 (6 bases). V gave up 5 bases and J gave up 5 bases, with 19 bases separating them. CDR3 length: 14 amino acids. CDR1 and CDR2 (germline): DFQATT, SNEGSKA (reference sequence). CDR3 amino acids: CSALRSLASDEQYF. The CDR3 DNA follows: TGCAGTGCTCTTCGGAGTTTGGCTAGCGACGAGCAGTACTTC.

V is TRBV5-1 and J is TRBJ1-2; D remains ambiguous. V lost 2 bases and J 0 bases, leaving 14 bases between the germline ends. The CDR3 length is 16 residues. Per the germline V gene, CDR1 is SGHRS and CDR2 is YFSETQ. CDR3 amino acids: CASSFGWGETNYGYTF. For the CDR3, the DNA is TGCGCCAGCAGCTTCGGCTGGGGAGAGACTAACTATGGCTACACCTTC.

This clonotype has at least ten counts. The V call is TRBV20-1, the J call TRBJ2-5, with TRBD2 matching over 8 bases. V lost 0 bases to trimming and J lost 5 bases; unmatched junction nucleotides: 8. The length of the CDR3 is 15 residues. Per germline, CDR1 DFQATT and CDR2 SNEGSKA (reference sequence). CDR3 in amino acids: CSARDMRGAAETQYF. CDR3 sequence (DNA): TGCAGTGCTAGAGATATGCGGGGGGCCGCGGAGACCCAGTACTTC.

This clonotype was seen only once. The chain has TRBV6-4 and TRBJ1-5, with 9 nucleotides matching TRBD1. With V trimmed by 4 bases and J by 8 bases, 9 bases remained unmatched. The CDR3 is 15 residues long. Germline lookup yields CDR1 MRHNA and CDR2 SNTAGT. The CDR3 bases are TGTGCCAGCAGTGCGACAGGGGGTGATACGGAGCCCCAGCATTTT. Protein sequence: CASSATGGDTEPQHF.

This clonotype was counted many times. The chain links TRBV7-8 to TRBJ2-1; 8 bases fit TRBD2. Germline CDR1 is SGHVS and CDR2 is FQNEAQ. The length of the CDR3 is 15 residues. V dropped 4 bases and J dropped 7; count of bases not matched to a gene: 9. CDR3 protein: CASSSVAGRNNEQFF. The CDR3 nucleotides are TGTGCCAGCAGCTCCGTAGCGGGACGGAATAATGAGCAGTTCTTC.

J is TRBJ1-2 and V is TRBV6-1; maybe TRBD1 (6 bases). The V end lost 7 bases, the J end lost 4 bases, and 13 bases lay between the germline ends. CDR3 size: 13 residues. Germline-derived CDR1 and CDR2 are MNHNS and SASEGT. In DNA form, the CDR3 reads TGTGCCAGCATAAAACAGGGACCCTATGGCTACACCTTC. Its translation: CASIKQGPYGYTF.

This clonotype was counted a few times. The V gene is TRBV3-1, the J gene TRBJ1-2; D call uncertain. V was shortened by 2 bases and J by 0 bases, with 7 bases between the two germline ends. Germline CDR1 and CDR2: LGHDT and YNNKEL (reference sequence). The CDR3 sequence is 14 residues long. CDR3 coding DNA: TGTGCCAGCAGCCAACGGAGATCTAACTATGGCTACACCTTC. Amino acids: CASSQRRSNYGYTF.

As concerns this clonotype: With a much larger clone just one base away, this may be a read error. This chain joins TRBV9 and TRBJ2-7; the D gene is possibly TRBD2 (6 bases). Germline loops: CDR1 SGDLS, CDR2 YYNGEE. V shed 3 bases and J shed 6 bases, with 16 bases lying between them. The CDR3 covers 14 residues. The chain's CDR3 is CASSGGIAECEQYF. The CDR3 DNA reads TGTGCCAGCAGCGGGGGCATAGCGGAGTGCGAGCAGTACTTC.

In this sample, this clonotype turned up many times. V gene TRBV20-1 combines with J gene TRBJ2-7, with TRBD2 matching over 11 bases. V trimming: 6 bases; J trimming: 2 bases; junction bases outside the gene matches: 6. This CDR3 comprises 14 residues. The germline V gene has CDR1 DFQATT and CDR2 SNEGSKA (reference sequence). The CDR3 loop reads CSAKYSGRAYEQYF. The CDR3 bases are TGCAGTGCCAAATATAGCGGGAGGGCCTACGAGCAGTACTTC.